This TCR beta chain was recorded in a study of T cells after yellow fever vaccination. Regarding the study as a whole: The booster saw the reappearance of most primary-vaccination clones (approximately 97% CD4, almost 90% CD8).

TCRdb re-analysed the 5' RACE reads in MiXCR, keeping a single row per CDR3 protein. The table includes 450,000 to 600,000 distinct CDR3 sequences, approximately 13% detected once. Germline V gene sequence: CDR1 MNHEY, CDR2 SVGEGT. Trimming shortened V by 5 bases and J by 5 bases, and 31 bases separated the two germline ends. The CDR3 is made up of 19 amino acids. As to this clonotype: Its antigen is unidentified.

The TCR comes from a man aged 30 to 45 who received the YFV17D yellow fever vaccine. V is TRBV6-2 or TRBV6-3 and J is TRBJ2-7; maybe TRBD2 (5 bases). Sample: PBMCs, taken on the day of the yellow fever booster vaccination. The CDR3, as DNA: TGTGCCAGCAGTGCGACTTACTCCGGACTCCCGCGTCTCGCCCACGAGCAGTACTTC. It encodes CASSATYSGLPRLAHEQYF.